One sample yielded the 14 T cell receptor beta chains listed below, sequenced in a study of blood T cells in healthy people across ages. For the second PCR, which ran for roughly 7 to 11 cycles, a sample-barcoded 5' primer and a J-beta primer mix were used. TCRdb reprocessed the 5' RACE reads via MiXCR and lists one record per CDR3 protein. The sample has over 1,500,000 distinct CDR3 sequences; about two fifths are singletons. Sequenced input: blood. Receptors originate from a human donor in good health.

Worth noting for this clonotype: A much larger clone lies a single base off, so this may be a read error. The genes are TRBV27 and TRBJ2-1; D is possibly TRBD1 (5 bases). Trimming took 6 bases from V and 8 from J, leaving 17 bases between them. CDR1 and CDR2 from the germline V gene are MNHEY and SMNVEV (reference sequence). The CDR3 runs 14 residues. The CDR3 is CASSTPDSYDEQFF. CDR3 in DNA: TGTGCCAGCAGCACACCTGACAGTTACGATGAGCAGTTCTTC.

The J gene is TRBJ2-5, the V gene TRBV20-1, with D possibly being TRBD1 or TRBD2 (6 bases each). CDR3 length: 15 residues. Per the germline V gene, CDR1 is DFQATT and CDR2 is SNEGSKA (reference sequence). Trimming removed 0 bases at V and 4 bases at J, with 15 bases between. DNA of the CDR3: TGCAGTGCTAGAGATGGGGGCAAGGAGGGAGAGACCCAGTACTTC. It is translated as CSARDGGKEGETQYF.

This clonotype came up a few times. The V call is TRBV6-5, the J call TRBJ1-5, with D possibly matching TRBD1 (5 bases). The germline V gene encodes CDR1 MNHEY and CDR2 SVGAGI. There are 15 residues in the CDR3. Between the trimmed V and J ends, which lost 7 bases and 4 bases, there was a span of 17 bases. This CDR3 reads CASKISQGRNQPQHF. The CDR3 DNA reads TGTGCCAGCAAGATCTCCCAGGGCCGGAATCAGCCCCAGCATTTT.

The genes are TRBV18 and TRBJ2-7; no definite D call. Germline V gene sequence: CDR1 KGHSH, CDR2 LQKENI. The CDR3 contains 13 residues. Trimming left V 0 bases short and J 3 bases short, with 6 bases between. The chain's CDR3 is CASSPPSYYEQYF. The DNA of the CDR3 is TGTGCCAGCTCACCACCCAGTTACTACGAGCAGTACTTC.

This clonotype was counted once. As DNA, the CDR3 is TGTGCCAGCAGGTCAGGTGGTCTGGACTATGGCTACACCTTC. Translation: CASRSGGLDYGYTF. This chain connects TRBV28 to TRBJ1-2; unclear D gene. CDR1 and CDR2 from the germline V gene are MDHEN and SYDVKM. The V and J ends lost 6 bases and 3 bases respectively, with 14 bases between them. The CDR3 is made up of 14 amino acids.

The CDR3 DNA sequence: TGTGCCAGCAGCCGGTCCAGCGGACAGGAGATTCAGTACTTC. Translating it yields CASSRSSGQEIQYF. This chain links TRBV3-1 with TRBJ2-4; 7 bases align to TRBD1. Germline V gives CDR1 LGHDT, CDR2 YNNKEL (reference sequence). The CDR3 has 14 amino acids. The V and J ends lost 4 bases and 10 bases, in that order; junction bases with no gene match: 10.

This clonotype showed up just a few times. The chain is built from TRBV7-3 and TRBJ2-6; D is ambiguous. The germline V gene has CDR1 SGHTA and CDR2 FQGTGA. The CDR3 extends over 14 amino acids. The germline V and J ends were trimmed by 5 bases and 0 bases, with 5 bases remaining between them. Here the CDR3 DNA reads TGTGCCAGCAGCAATGACTCTGGGGCCAACGTCCTGACTTTC. Residues: CASSNDSGANVLTF.

This clonotype was detected only a few times. The J gene is TRBJ2-7, the V gene TRBV7-8; 8 bases fit TRBD1. J was trimmed by 2 bases and V by 7 bases; bases with no gene match: 10. Germline V gene lookup returns CDR1 SGHVS and CDR2 FQNEAQ. CDR3 length equals 15 residues. Written as DNA, the CDR3 is TGTGCCAGCACCGAACTCAGGGGGCTCGCCTACGAGCAGTACTTC. Residues: CASTELRGLAYEQYF.

The rearrangement uses TRBV29-1 and TRBJ2-4; TRBD2 agrees at 8 bases. The J call is doubtful: the DNA matches TRBJ2-7 better. The CDR3 length is 14 residues. CDR1 is SQVTM, CDR2 ANQGSEA, per germline. Here the CDR3 reads CSVVGGSGAYEQYF. The CDR3 bases are TGCAGCGTTGTGGGTGGTAGCGGGGCCTACGAGCAGTACTTC.

The V and J genes are TRBV6-5 and TRBJ1-1, with 10 bases lining up with TRBD1. The CDR3 consists of 14 residues. Germline V gives CDR1 MNHEY, CDR2 SVGAGI. Unmatched junction bases numbered 7, after V lost 6 bases and J lost 6 bases. The CDR3 loop is CASRQPGQGSEAFF. The DNA of the CDR3 is TGTGCCAGCAGACAACCGGGACAGGGGTCTGAAGCTTTCTTT.

The chain uses TRBV29-1 and TRBJ2-3, with a tentative D call TRBD1 (6 bases). The CDR3 has 15 amino acids. V was shortened by 0 bases and J by 2 bases, with 12 bases between the two germline ends. Germline lookup yields CDR1 SQVTM and CDR2 ANQGSEA. Here the CDR3 reads CSVEDGSGATDTQYF. In DNA form, the CDR3 reads TGCAGCGTTGAAGATGGATCAGGGGCCACAGATACGCAGTATTTT.

In this sample, this clonotype turned up a few times. The V and J genes are TRBV11-2 and TRBJ1-2, with TRBD1 matching over 7 bases. CDR3 length: 15 amino acids. CDR1 is SGHAT, CDR2 FQNNGV, per germline. The V and J ends lost 0 bases and 4 bases, in that order; junction bases with no gene match: 5. CDR3 sequence reads: CASSLDPGQSYGYTF. For the CDR3, the DNA is TGTGCCAGCAGCTTAGACCCGGGACAGAGCTATGGCTACACCTTC.

This chain joins TRBV10-3 and TRBJ2-5, with TRBD1 matching 7 bases. Germline-derived CDR1 and CDR2 are ENHRY and SYGVKD. J lost 4 bases, V lost 7 bases, and 6 bases had no gene match. There are 13 residues in the CDR3. Written as DNA, the CDR3 is TGTGCCATCACCAGGGGGTTAGGAGAGACCCAGTACTTC. It yields the protein CAITRGLGETQYF.

This clonotype was seen only once. The V gene is TRBV29-1, the J gene TRBJ2-1, with 11 bases aligning to TRBD2. CDR1 is SQVTM and CDR2 is ANQGSEA in the germline V gene. J gave up 2 bases and V 6 bases, and 3 bases lay outside the gene matches. The CDR3 has 14 amino acids. The CDR3 DNA is TGCAGCGTCGTAGCGGGGGGGGCCTACAATGAGCAGTTCTTC. Translating gives CSVVAGGAYNEQFF.